The subject of this entry is one T cell receptor (beta chain). Its antigen specificity is not known. No base-level quality is on record; no much larger clone is a single base apart. In the germline V gene, CDR1 corresponds to MNHNS and CDR2 to SASEGT. CDR3 length: 16 amino acids, cysteine to phenylalanine. Only the CDR3 DNA is retained, 48 bases long and in frame from the first base. The V and J ends are trimmed by 3 bases and 0 bases, leaving 13 bases between them. This specimen's treatment or condition label, interpreted: roughly ten-day PBMC culture with coronavirus spike peptide pools or control peptides (ViraFEST assay). To expand antigen-specific T cells with peptide pools and then pick out the expanded clonotypes through TCR sequencing, the study relied on the ViraFEST assay. The convalescent patients' positive SARS-CoV-2 PCR tests fell between March and December 2020, which was before the Alpha, Beta and Delta variants emerged in the United States. More than 1.5 million PBMCs per well were cultured in IMDM with approximately 5% human AB serum and 8.5 to 10 IU/ml IL-2, plus 10 ug/ml peptide pools. On days 3 and 7, half of the culture medium was replaced with fresh IL-2-containing medium. CD4+ T cells were isolated after approximately ten days of culture through negative selection using the EasySep CD4+ T cell isolation kit. PBMCs were separated from whole blood using Ficoll-Paque Plus gradient centrifugation and then either used fresh or cryopreserved at -140C. In general, triplicate wells were set up for every culture condition.

This specimen comes from a study of vaccination and CD4 T cells after COVID-19 (dated by TCRdb to between 2020 and 2023). Describing the broader study: Convalescent patients had a positive SARS-CoV-2 result on nasal swab PCR, and of these patients, several had mild disease and one had severe disease. In the convalescent cohort there were six males and four females, among whom were two Hispanic individuals, seven Caucasians, two Asians and one multiracial person. Participants received two doses of either the Pfizer-BioNTech BNT162b2 vaccine (n=8) or the Moderna mRNA-1273 vaccine (n=2). Post-COVID blood samples were collected from convalescent patients a median of approximately 93 days after diagnosis, with a range of about 30 to 170 days. Post-vaccine blood samples were collected a median of about 66 days after the second vaccine dose, ranging from roughly 12 to 250 days. The cultures were stimulated with overlapping spike peptide pools from SARS-CoV-2 and from the common cold coronaviruses HCoV-NL63, HCoV-OC43 and HCoV-229E. Control cultures used a CEFX viral epitope pool as positive control, an HIV-1 Nef peptide pool as negative control, or no peptide. In around nine COVID-19 convalescent patients and several infection-naive healthy vaccine recipients, the spike-specific CD4+ TCR repertoire before mRNA vaccination was compared with the repertoire after mRNA vaccination. What the authors observed across the whole study: In convalescent patients, nearly all vaccine-specific clones (304 of 307) were found to be mono-reactive for SARS-CoV-2 spike rather than cross-reactive with common cold coronaviruses. Among the post-vaccine SARS-CoV-2-reactive clones in convalescent patients, a median approximately 90% showed up only after vaccination, which suggests vaccine-specific priming. Only a relatively small number of convalescent patients were included in the study, and early timepoints following natural infection were not analyzed. Although the median number of SARS-CoV-2-reactive clonotypes went up from fewer than 25 after infection to around 40 after vaccination, the increase was not significant.

Library preparation was by PCR. TCR sequencing of DNA from cultured CD4+ T cells used the Oncomine TCR Beta short-read assay at the Johns Hopkins FTIC core. The QIAamp micro DNA kit was used to extract genomic DNA from the cultured CD4+ T cells. Oncomine TCR Beta libraries made from cultured CD4+ T cells were pooled using unique dual indexes and sequenced on an Illumina iSeq 100. The study's processing was this. Non-productive sequences were removed, and CDR3s that did not start with C, did not end with F or W, or were shorter than 7 amino acids were discarded. The MANAFEST web application was used to identify antigen-specific clonotypes by comparing peptide-stimulated wells against reference wells and other culture wells. For a clone to be called positive, the clone needed an FDR below 0.05, an odds ratio above 5, and a productive frequency above 0.1% in at least two of three replicate wells. A clonotype was classed as cross-reactive if the clonotype showed significant expansion both in SARS-CoV-2 spike wells and in at least one common cold coronavirus spike condition. Levenshtein distances (stringdist) and unrooted phylogenetic trees (ape) in R version 3.6.1 were used to assess CDR3 homology. TCRdb reworked the public reads: Q25 trimming with fastp, MiXCR clone assembly, productive beta chains retained. Each CDR3 protein appears once, grouped with its most common genes and DNA. TCRdb assigned the V and J calls; the authors' analysis was not used. The sample data list 3,000 to 3,500 distinct CDR3 sequences, and roughly 24% of these were observed just once. Clones ranked in the top ten supply about 53% of the sample.

This clonotype was sampled from a human donor who had recovered from COVID-19. Recombination connected TRBV6-1 to TRBJ2-3; the D gene is perhaps TRBD1 or TRBD2, each of them matching over 6 bases. The sequencing used CD4+ T cells from blood, cultured in vitro, collected after SARS-CoV-2 vaccination. The CDR3 is CASSDSGGRSTDTQYF. The nucleotides read TGTGCCAGCAGTGATAGTGGGGGGCGGAGCACAGATACGCAGTATTTT.